Listed below are T cell receptor beta chains from one sample, sequenced in a study of Ad26.COV2.S vaccination and SARS-CoV-2 variants. Assay used: immunoSEQ multiplex PCR; TCRdb lists only in-frame clones, some missing. Among about 390,000 clones listed, 88% were seen once. The sample in question was peripheral blood, obtained in a trial of Ad26.COV2.S vaccine versus placebo. These receptors all stem from a person aged 18-65 years who received the Ad26.COV2.S COVID-19 vaccine or a placebo. CDR3s include the opening cysteine and the closing phenylalanine or tryptophan. A D gene is named only where the DNA matches it firmly. Clone sizes are given selectively: once, few, many, or a class where the clone is expanded.

j_gene,v_gene,d_gene,abundance,CDR3aa,CDR3nt
TRBJ2-5,TRBV11-2,TRBD2,NA,CASSPGLAGGGGKTQYF,TGTGCCAGCAGCCCCGGACTAGCGGGGGGCGGTGGAAAGACCCAGTACTTC
TRBJ2-1,TRBV7-7,TRBD1,NA,CASSSGQGVNEQFF,TGTGCCAGCAGCTCGGGACAGGGGGTCAATGAGCAGTTCTTC
TRBJ1-1,TRBV4-3,NA,NA,CASSQELDRNTEAFF,TGCGCCAGCAGCCAAGAGTTGGACAGGAACACTGAAGCTTTCTTT
TRBJ2-5,TRBV6-1,NA,NA,CASSEDGHGTQYF,TGTGCCAGCAGTGAAGATGGGCATGGGACCCAGTACTTC
TRBJ2-5,TRBV7-7,NA,NA,CASSLALQETQYF,TGTGCCAGCAGCTTAGCACTACAAGAGACCCAGTACTTC
TRBJ1-1,TRBV10-1,NA,few,CASSAGTHSEAFF,TGCGCCAGCAGCGCCGGGACACATTCTGAAGCTTTCTTT
TRBJ2-5,TRBV12-3/TRBV12-4,NA,NA,CASSRGIETQYF,TGTGCCAGCTCACGGGGGATTGAGACCCAGTACTTC
TRBJ1-1,TRBV12-3/TRBV12-4,NA,NA,CASSLVGTEAFF,TGTGCCAGCAGTTTGGTAGGAACTGAAGCTTTCTTT
TRBJ1-5,TRBV28,NA,NA,CASSTGGRGQPQHF,TGTGCCAGCAGCACCGGGGGGCGAGGTCAGCCCCAGCATTTT
TRBJ2-1,TRBV27,TRBD1,NA,CASSLRTPTGGSEQFF,TGTGCCAGCAGTTTAAGAACCCCGACAGGGGGTAGTGAGCAGTTCTTC
TRBJ2-5,TRBV27,NA,few,CASSFFARETQYF,TGTGCCAGCAGTTTTTTTGCTCGGGAGACCCAGTACTTC
TRBJ2-7,TRBV19,TRBD2,NA,CASSKRGATYEQYF,TGTGCCAGCTCGAAGCGGGGGGCCACGTACGAGCAGTACTTC
TRBJ2-3,TRBV6-5,NA,NA,CASSYGVRTDTQYF,TGTGCCAGCAGTTACGGGGTTCGCACAGATACGCAGTATTTT
TRBJ2-3,TRBV15,NA,NA,CATSRGGTENTDTQYF,TGTGCCACCAGCAGAGGGGGAACAGAGAACACAGATACGCAGTATTTT
TRBJ1-2,TRBV4-1,TRBD1,NA,CASSQEAGGAYGYTF,TGCGCCAGCAGCCAAGAGGCAGGGGGCGCGTATGGCTACACCTTC
TRBJ1-3,TRBV12-5,NA,NA,CASGTSGNTIYF,TGTGCTAGTGGAACCTCTGGAAACACCATATATTTT
TRBJ2-1,TRBV5-4,NA,NA,CASSSPGNEQFF,TGTGCCAGCAGTTCACCGGGCAATGAGCAGTTCTTC
TRBJ1-1,TRBV27,TRBD1,NA,CASSPRTGLLYTEAFF,TGTGCCAGCAGTCCCCGGACAGGGTTACTCTACACTGAAGCTTTCTTT
TRBJ2-3,TRBV7-8,TRBD2,NA,CASSQEGGGTDTQYF,TGTGCCAGCAGCCAGGAGGGCGGGGGGACAGATACGCAGTATTTT
TRBJ1-1,TRBV10-1,NA,NA,CASSASSNTEAFF,TGCGCCAGCAGTGCCTCAAGTAACACTGAAGCTTTCTTT
TRBJ2-1,TRBV5-1,NA,NA,CASSSGAQSSYNEQFF,TGCGCCAGCAGCTCCGGGGCCCAGAGCTCCTACAATGAGCAGTTCTTC
TRBJ1-2,TRBV2,TRBD1,once,CASSAQGAQLYGYTF,TGTGCCAGCAGCGCACAGGGGGCGCAGCTCTATGGCTACACCTTC
TRBJ2-2,TRBV19,NA,NA,CASSIGTDGGELFF,TGTGCCAGTAGTATAGGGACAGACGGCGGGGAGCTGTTTTTT
TRBJ1-6,TRBV4-2,NA,NA,CASSQDQVSSGALHF,TGTGCCAGCAGCCAAGATCAAGTGTCATCGGGAGCCCTCCACTTT
TRBJ2-1,TRBV9,NA,NA,CASSSSRVEQFF,TGTGCCAGCAGCTCTAGCCGGGTGGAGCAGTTCTTC
TRBJ2-1,TRBV7-8,NA,NA,CASSLAGGKTRNEQFF,TGTGCCAGCAGCTTAGCAGGCGGGAAAACGCGCAATGAGCAGTTCTTC